Below, one T cell receptor (beta chain) is given with its context. Its target is unknown. This sample was taken from a study of CD8+CD57+ T cells in acquired aplastic anemia. This CDR3 region has 14 residues. Germline V CDR1 and CDR2: SGHTA, FQGNSA. The V gene lost 10 bases and the J gene lost 2 bases, with 18 bases spanning the gap. Genomic DNA constituted the template upon which TCR beta VDJ and CDR3 profiling was performed. One entry per CDR3 protein results from TCRdb running MiXCR on the reads. Among around 200,000 distinct CDR3 sequences listed, roughly half were seen once. General study results and limits: Significant differences in CD8+ Simpson's diversity were not observed between patients and controls.

Sequencing was performed on sorted CD4+, CD8+, or CD8+CD57+ T cells (not recorded which) from PBMCs. The chain employs TRBV7-2 and TRBJ2-7, with D unresolved. The TCR sequence derives from a human donor in good health, serving as a control. Here the CDR3 reads CAISESGRTYEQYF. CDR3 coding DNA: TGTGCCATCAGTGAGTCTGGCAGAACCTACGAGCAGTACTTC.